Presented here are 31 T cell receptor beta chains from one specimen sequenced in a study of CD8 T cells in ankylosing spondylitis. TCRdb reprocessed the 5' RACE reads via MiXCR and lists one record per CDR3 protein. Among roughly 150,000 distinct CDR3 sequences listed, 25% to 35% were seen once. The source material was synovial fluid, either unsorted or a sorted T cell fraction (not recorded which). The receptors originated from a male donor with ankylosing spondylitis.

The chain links TRBV20-1 to TRBJ2-1; TRBD1 is a possible D gene (6 bases). V dropped 0 bases and J dropped 0 bases, with 12 bases sitting between them. The CDR3 is 16 amino acids. Germline assignment: CDR1 DFQATT and CDR2 SNEGSKA (reference sequence). CDR3: CSARDYGGVSYNEQFF. CDR3 coding DNA: TGCAGTGCTAGAGATTATGGGGGCGTCTCCTACAATGAGCAGTTCTTC.

The chain links TRBV4-1 to TRBJ1-1, with D maybe TRBD1 (5 bases). This CDR3 has 15 amino acids. Germline CDR1 reads MGHRA; CDR2 reads YSYEKL. The ends were cut back, 3 bases at V and 1 base at J, with 12 bases in the middle. The CDR3 bases are TGCGCCAGCAGCCATCCCGACAGAGAGAACACTGAAGCTTTCTTT. Translating it yields CASSHPDRENTEAFF.

This clonotype was picked up a small number of times. The V gene is TRBV7-3, the J gene TRBJ2-1; D gene ambiguous. This CDR3 is built from 13 residues. The V gene's germline CDR1 is SGHTA and CDR2 FQGTGA. Trimming took 0 bases from V and 7 from J, leaving 7 bases between them. The CDR3 region has the DNA TGTGCCAGCAGCTTAACTCGCGGAAATGAGCAGTTCTTC. Amino acids: CASSLTRGNEQFF.

A remark on this clonotype: This clone may be a read error of a much larger clone one base away. The V and J genes are TRBV7-9 and TRBJ2-2; D is perhaps TRBD1 (7 bases). Germline CDR1 SEHNR, CDR2 FQNEAQ (reference sequence). This CDR3 region has 13 residues. The CDR3 coding sequence is TGTGGCGGCGGGACAGCGAACACCGGGGAGCTGTTTTTT. This encodes CGGGTANTGELFF.

This clonotype was found a few times. The chain employs TRBV7-9 and TRBJ1-1; D gene uncertain. This CDR3 spans 13 amino acids. Trimming pared 4 bases from V and 7 bases from J, leaving 13 bases between. The V gene's germline CDR1 is SEHNR and CDR2 FQNEAQ (reference sequence). The CDR3 bases are TGTGCCAGCAGCTCGCTGGCAGGTATTGAAGCTTTCTTT. Its protein product is CASSSLAGIEAFF.

This CDR3 is CAWSTYYEQYF. DNA of the CDR3: TGTGCCTGGAGTACGTACTACGAGCAGTACTTC. This chain links TRBV30 with TRBJ2-7, with D unclear. Trimming removed 2 bases at V and 3 bases at J, with 5 bases between. This CDR3 contains 11 residues. CDR1 is GTSNPN and CDR2 is SVGIG in the germline V gene (reference sequence).

CDR3 nucleotide sequence: TGTGCCAGCAGCTTCTGGGACAGGGCTTACTCTGGGGCCAACGTCCTGACTTTC. This encodes CASSFWDRAYSGANVLTF. The chain has TRBV5-5 and TRBJ2-6; 9 positions match TRBD1. The V segment lost 2 bases and the J segment 0 bases; nucleotides outside the gene matches: 6. The CDR3 spans 18 residues. Germline V gives CDR1 SGHKS, CDR2 YYEKEE (reference sequence).

The V and J genes are TRBV20-1 and TRBJ2-7, with D tentatively TRBD1 or TRBD2 (5 bases each). The V and J ends lost 3 bases and 6 bases respectively, with 18 bases between them. The CDR3 totals 14 residues. Per the germline V gene, CDR1 is DFQATT and CDR2 is SNEGSKA (reference sequence). CDR3: CSASRTGHDVEQYF. The DNA of the CDR3 is TGCAGTGCTAGCCGGACGGGGCACGACGTCGAGCAGTACTTC.

This clonotype came up many times. V and J are TRBV20-1 and TRBJ2-6; D possibly matches TRBD1 or TRBD2 (5 bases each). CDR1 and CDR2 from the germline V gene are DFQATT and SNEGSKA (reference sequence). V gave up 3 bases and J gave up 2 bases, with 14 bases separating them. There are 16 residues in the CDR3. The CDR3 DNA reads TGCAGTGCTAGTCTCCAGGGAGAGACTGGGGCCAACGTCCTGACTTTC. Translated: CSASLQGETGANVLTF.

This clonotype was seen many times. V and J are TRBV7-3 and TRBJ1-1, with D perhaps TRBD1 (5 bases). V lost 3 bases and J lost 1, with 12 bases in between. CDR1 is SGHTA, CDR2 FQGTGA, per germline. CDR3 length: 15 amino acids. DNA for the CDR3: TGTGCCAGCAGCTTCCAGGGTGGGGCGAACACTGAAGCTTTCTTT. This translates into CASSFQGGANTEAFF.

V usage is TRBV7-6 and J usage is TRBJ2-5, with D possibly matching TRBD2 (6 bases). Per the germline V gene, CDR1 is SGHVS and CDR2 is FNYEAQ. This CDR3 is built from 14 residues. V lost 0 bases, J lost 5 bases, and 10 bases lay in between. The CDR3 protein is CASSLARGQETQYF. CDR3 sequence (DNA): TGTGCCAGCAGCTTAGCGCGGGGCCAGGAGACCCAGTACTTC.

This chain uses TRBV11-1 with TRBJ2-7; 10 bases are a match to TRBD2. The germline CDR1 and CDR2 sequences are SGHAT and FQDESV (reference sequence). V was pared by 2 bases and J by 4 bases, with 14 bases of the junction left unmatched. The CDR3 runs to 18 residues. The DNA of the CDR3 is TGTGCCAGCAGCTTAAGGGCTAGCGGGGGTCCCGCAGGTTACGAGCAGTACTTC. Encoded protein: CASSLRASGGPAGYEQYF.

The V gene is TRBV9, the J gene TRBJ2-2; 7 nucleotides line up with TRBD2. CDR3 size: 14 residues. Trimming removed 2 bases from V and 7 bases from J; junction bases left unmatched: 5. Germline V gene data show CDR1 as SGDLS and CDR2 as YYNGEE. CDR3 in amino acids: CASSVGRENGELFF. CDR3 DNA sequence: TGTGCCAGCAGCGTCGGGCGGGAGAACGGGGAGCTGTTTTTT.

The rearrangement uses TRBV4-1 and TRBJ2-1; 10 bases line up with TRBD2. Trimming at V came to 1 base and at J to 7 bases, leaving 7 bases not matched to a gene. The germline V gene has CDR1 MGHRA and CDR2 YSYEKL. This CDR3 has 16 residues. DNA of the CDR3: TGCGCCAGCAGCCAAGCCGGACTAGCGGTATCTAATGAGCAGTTCTTC. Amino acids: CASSQAGLAVSNEQFF.

This sequence joins TRBV6-5 and TRBJ1-6; D is ambiguous. Trimming shortened V by 6 bases and J by 11 bases, and 11 bases separated the two germline ends. Germline loops: CDR1 MNHEY, CDR2 SVGAGI. CDR3 length equals 12 residues. CDR3 sequence reads: CASRPPFAPLHF. CDR3 in DNA: TGTGCCAGCAGACCTCCTTTTGCACCCCTCCACTTT.

The chain carries TRBV9 and TRBJ2-3, with TRBD2 as a possible D gene (7 bases). The germline V gene has CDR1 SGDLS and CDR2 YYNGEE. With 0 bases removed from V and 2 bases from J, the gap between germline ends came to 16 bases. The CDR3 totals 17 residues. The CDR3 spells CASSVEGGGLYTDTQYF. CDR3 bases: TGTGCCAGCAGCGTAGAGGGAGGGGGACTTTACACAGATACGCAGTATTTT.

DNA for the CDR3: TGCAGTGCTGGGGGGGGCAGGGGGTTGGATAATTCACCCCTCCACTTT. Protein product: CSAGGGRGLDNSPLHF. This rearrangement joins TRBV20-1 to TRBJ1-6; the match to TRBD1 covers 7 bases. The CDR3 is made up of 16 amino acids. Germline assignment: CDR1 DFQATT and CDR2 SNEGSKA (reference sequence). Trimming took 5 bases from V and 5 from J; bases not matched to a gene: 12.

In this sample, this clonotype turned up once. The V call is TRBV20-1, the J call TRBJ2-7; D gene uncertain. Germline assignment: CDR1 DFQATT and CDR2 SNEGSKA (reference sequence). The CDR3 extends over 12 amino acids. The germline V and J ends were trimmed by 3 bases and 3 bases, with 9 bases remaining between them. The CDR3 sequence: CSASGMDYEQYF. The CDR3 DNA reads TGCAGTGCTAGTGGGATGGACTACGAGCAGTACTTC.

This clonotype turned up a few times. The J gene is TRBJ2-2, the V gene TRBV3-1; tentative D call: TRBD1 (5 bases). The V gene lost 0 bases and the J gene lost 6 bases, with 20 bases spanning the gap. This CDR3 spans 18 amino acids. Germline CDR1 reads LGHDT; CDR2 reads YNNKEL (reference sequence). The CDR3: CASSQDRGLWERPGELFF. Written as DNA, the CDR3 is TGTGCCAGCAGCCAAGATAGGGGCTTGTGGGAAAGACCCGGGGAGCTGTTTTTT.

Only a few counts were recorded for this clonotype. V usage is TRBV12-3 or TRBV12-4 and J usage is TRBJ2-4; TRBD2 is a possible D gene (6 bases). Trimming removed 8 bases from V and 8 bases from J, with 25 bases in between. CDR3 length: 16 amino acids. CDR3 in amino acids: CASSYPWGLKRDIQYF. CDR3 bases: TGTGCCAGCTCCTACCCGTGGGGTCTCAAGCGGGACATTCAGTACTTC.

The chain recombines TRBV7-2 with TRBJ1-1, with D possibly TRBD1 on 5 matching bases. Germline values: CDR1 SGHTA, CDR2 FQGNSA. This CDR3 has 14 residues. The V end lost 6 bases, the J end lost 4 bases, and 15 bases lay between the germline ends. CDR3 sequence (DNA): TGTGCCAGCAGTTTGCAGGGTCGCGGCACTGAAGCTTTCTTT. Protein: CASSLQGRGTEAFF.

The chain has TRBV27 and TRBJ2-5; D is ambiguous. The ends were cut back, 0 bases at V and 2 bases at J, with 13 bases in the middle. Germline V gives CDR1 MNHEY, CDR2 SMNVEV (reference sequence). The length of the CDR3 is 16 residues. CDR3 amino acids: CASSLSPRRMQETQYF. The CDR3 nucleotides are TGTGCCAGCAGTTTATCGCCCCGACGAATGCAAGAGACCCAGTACTTC.

As DNA, the CDR3 is TGTGCCACCAGCAGAGGGACTAGCGGGATTAACACCGGGGAGCTGTTTTTT. Its translation: CATSRGTSGINTGELFF. V gene TRBV15 combines with J gene TRBJ2-2, with 12 positions matching TRBD2. The germline CDR1 and CDR2 sequences are LNHNV and YYDKDF (reference sequence). J was trimmed by 2 bases and V by 1 base; bases with no gene match: 2. The CDR3 totals 17 residues.

The V gene is TRBV25-1, the J gene TRBJ2-5; 11 nucleotides agree with TRBD1. The junction had 3 bases not matched to a gene; V was cut back by 4 bases and J by 5 bases. CDR1 MGHDK and CDR2 SYGVNS come from the germline V gene. There are 14 residues in the CDR3. CDR3 residues: CASSGTGGKETQYF. The CDR3 DNA follows: TGTGCCAGCAGTGGGACAGGGGGCAAGGAGACCCAGTACTTC.

This clonotype was found many times. The V and J genes are TRBV20-1 and TRBJ2-2; D unclear. V lost 3 bases, J lost 0 bases, and 5 bases lay in between. This CDR3 contains 13 residues. CDR1 is DFQATT, CDR2 SNEGSKA, per germline (reference sequence). In DNA form, the CDR3 reads TGCAGTGCTAGTCCAGCGAACACCGGGGAGCTGTTTTTT. Encoded protein: CSASPANTGELFF.

This clonotype was recorded at least ten times. The chain is built from TRBV28 and TRBJ1-6, with D possibly being TRBD1 (6 bases). Germline CDR1 is MDHEN and CDR2 is SYDVKM. V was pared by 5 bases and J by 5 bases, with 13 bases between. There are 15 residues in the CDR3. In DNA, the CDR3 is TGTGCCAGCAGTCTAGGGGGGCTGGATAATTCACCCCTCCACTTT. Translating gives CASSLGGLDNSPLHF.

This clonotype was detected many times. J is TRBJ2-5 and V is TRBV20-1, with D hard to call. The V and J ends lost 3 bases and 5 bases respectively, with 19 bases between them. Germline CDR1 is DFQATT and CDR2 is SNEGSKA (reference sequence). The CDR3 extends over 15 amino acids. The CDR3 is CSASRIGWVAETQYF. The CDR3 DNA reads as TGCAGTGCTAGCCGGATAGGGTGGGTGGCGGAGACCCAGTACTTC.

This clonotype was counted between two and nine times. CDR3 DNA sequence: TGTGCCAGCAGCTTAATGCGGACAACGAACACCGGGGAGCTGTTTTTT. Amino acids: CASSLMRTTNTGELFF. V gene TRBV7-9 combines with J gene TRBJ2-2, with D perhaps TRBD1 (5 bases). CDR3 length equals 16 residues. The germline V gene encodes CDR1 SEHNR and CDR2 FQNEAQ (reference sequence). V was shortened by 2 bases and J by 0 bases, with 10 bases between the two germline ends.

V gene TRBV5-1 combines with J gene TRBJ2-7; D tentatively reads TRBD1 or TRBD2 (5 bases each). CDR1 and CDR2 (germline): SGHRS, YFSETQ. V gave up 0 bases and J gave up 3 bases, with 13 bases separating them. CDR3 length equals 15 residues. DNA of the CDR3: TGCGCCAGCAGCTTGGCTACGGGGCTAGACTACGAGCAGTACTTC. This translates into CASSLATGLDYEQYF.

The chain recombines TRBV11-3 with TRBJ2-2; TRBD1 is a possible D gene (5 bases). The CDR3 has 16 amino acids. V gave up 5 bases and J gave up 4 bases, with 17 bases separating them. Germline CDR1 is SGHNT and CDR2 is YENEEA. The CDR3 DNA follows: TGTGCCAGCAGCGGGCGGCAGGGAATAAGCACCGGGGAGCTGTTTTTT. It translates to CASSGRQGISTGELFF.

The chain combines TRBV3-1 with TRBJ2-7, with D possibly matching TRBD2 (6 bases). Germline V lookup: CDR1 LGHDT, CDR2 YNNKEL (reference sequence). This CDR3 contains 14 residues. V was cut by 4 bases and J by 1 base, with 11 bases left in between. The CDR3 protein is CASSRGEDSYEQYF. In DNA, the CDR3 is TGTGCCAGCAGCCGCGGGGAGGATTCCTACGAGCAGTACTTC.